This T cell receptor beta chain was found in a study of T cell responses to AZD1222 COVID-19 vaccine. Notes on the study in general: Spike-specific TCR breadth and depth rose after two AZD1222 doses. Clonal diversity may have been underestimated, and the donors were mostly white British, with more females than males. Repertoires were sampled only after the peak T cell response.

The assay was immunoSEQ multiplex PCR, and TCRdb's table has in-frame clones only and misses some. This table holds approximately 100,000 clones, approximately 96% found once. The CDR3 has 17 residues. Germline assignment: CDR1 MNHNY and CDR2 SVGAGI (reference sequence). The junction had 16 bases not matched to a gene; V was cut back by 5 bases and J by 8 bases. Worth noting for this clone: Its antigen is unknown.

J is TRBJ2-1 and V is TRBV6-6; 9 positions agree with TRBD2. The sequencing here drew on peripheral blood, taken on day 0 of AZD1222 vaccination. The sequence was obtained from an adult in good health. The CDR3 DNA reads TGTGCCAGCAGTCGAAGGACTAGCGTAGTGGTTTGGGATGAGCAGTTCTTC. Protein sequence: CASSRRTSVVVWDEQFF.